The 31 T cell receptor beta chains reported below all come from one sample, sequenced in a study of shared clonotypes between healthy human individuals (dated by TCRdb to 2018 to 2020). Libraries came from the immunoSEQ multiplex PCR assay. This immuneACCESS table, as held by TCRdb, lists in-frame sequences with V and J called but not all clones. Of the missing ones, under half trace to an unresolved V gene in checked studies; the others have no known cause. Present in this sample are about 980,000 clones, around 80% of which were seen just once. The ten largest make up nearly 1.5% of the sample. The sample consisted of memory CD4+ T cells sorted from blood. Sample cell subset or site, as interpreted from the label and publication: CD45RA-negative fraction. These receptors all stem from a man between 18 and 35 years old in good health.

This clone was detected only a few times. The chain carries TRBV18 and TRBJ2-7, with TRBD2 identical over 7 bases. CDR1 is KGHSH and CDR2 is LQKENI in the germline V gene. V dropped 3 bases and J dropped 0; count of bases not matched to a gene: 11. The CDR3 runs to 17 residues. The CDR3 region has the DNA TGTGCCAGCTCACCCGCCAAAGGCGGGAGTAGCTCCTACGAGCAGTACTTC. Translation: CASSPAKGGSSSYEQYF.

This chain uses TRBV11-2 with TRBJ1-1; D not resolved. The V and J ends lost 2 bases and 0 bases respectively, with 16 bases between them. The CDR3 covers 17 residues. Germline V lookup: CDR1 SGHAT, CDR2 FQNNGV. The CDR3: CASSLSPDARMNTEAFF. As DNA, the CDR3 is TGTGCCAGCAGCTTATCCCCGGACGCCCGCATGAACACTGAAGCTTTCTTT. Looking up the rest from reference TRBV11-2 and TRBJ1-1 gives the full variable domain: EAGVAQSPRYKIIEKRQSVAFWCNPISGHATLYWYQQILGQGPKLLIQFQNNGVVDDSQLPKDRFSAERLKGVDSTLKIQPAKLEDSAVYLCASSLSPDARMNTEAFFGQGTRLTVV.

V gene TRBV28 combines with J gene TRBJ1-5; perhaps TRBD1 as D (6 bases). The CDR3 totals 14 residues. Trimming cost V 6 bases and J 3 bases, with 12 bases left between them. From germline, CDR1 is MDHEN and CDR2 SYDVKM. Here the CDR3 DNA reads TGTGCCAGCAGGGGACGACAGGACAATCAGCCCCAGCATTTT. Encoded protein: CASRGRQDNQPQHF.

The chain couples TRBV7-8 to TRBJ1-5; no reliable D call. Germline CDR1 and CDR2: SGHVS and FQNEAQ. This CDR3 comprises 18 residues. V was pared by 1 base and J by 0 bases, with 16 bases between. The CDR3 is CASSLEVPRSYSNQPQHF. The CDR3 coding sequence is TGTGCCAGCAGCTTAGAGGTTCCTCGGTCATATAGCAATCAGCCCCAGCATTTT.

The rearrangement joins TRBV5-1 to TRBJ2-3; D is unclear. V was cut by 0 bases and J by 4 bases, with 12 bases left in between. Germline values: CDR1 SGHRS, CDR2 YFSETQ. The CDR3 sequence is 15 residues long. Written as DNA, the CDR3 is TGCGCCAGCAGCTTGGCCAGTAGCCGGGCAGATACGCAGTATTTT. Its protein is CASSLASSRADTQYF.

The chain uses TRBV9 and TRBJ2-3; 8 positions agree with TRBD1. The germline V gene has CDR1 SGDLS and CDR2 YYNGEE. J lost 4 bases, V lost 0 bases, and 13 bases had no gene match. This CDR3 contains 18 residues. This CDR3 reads CASSVARGQTGVSDTQYF. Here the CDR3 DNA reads TGTGCCAGCAGCGTAGCGAGGGGACAGACAGGGGTGTCAGATACGCAGTATTTT.

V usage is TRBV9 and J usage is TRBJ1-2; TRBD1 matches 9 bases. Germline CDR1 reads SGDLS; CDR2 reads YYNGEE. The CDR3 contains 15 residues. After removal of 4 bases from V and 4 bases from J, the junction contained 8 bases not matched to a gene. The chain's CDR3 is CASSPRTGDPYGYTF. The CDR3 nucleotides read TGTGCCAGCAGCCCTCGGACAGGGGACCCCTATGGCTACACCTTC.

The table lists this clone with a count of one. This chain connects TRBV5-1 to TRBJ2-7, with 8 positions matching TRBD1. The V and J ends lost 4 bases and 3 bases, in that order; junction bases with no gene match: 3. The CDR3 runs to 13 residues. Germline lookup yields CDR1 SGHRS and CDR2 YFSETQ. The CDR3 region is CASSAGQGYEQYF. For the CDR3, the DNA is TGCGCCAGCAGCGCTGGACAGGGCTACGAGCAGTACTTC.

CDR3 protein: CASSLDNRGNYGYTF. In nucleotides, the CDR3 is TGTGCCAGCAGCTTGGATAACCGGGGAAACTATGGCTACACCTTC. The chain employs TRBV5-6 and TRBJ1-2; D uncertain. Germline CDR1 SGHDT, CDR2 YYEEEE. V was trimmed by 0 bases and J by 2 bases, leaving 11 bases between them. This CDR3 has 15 residues.

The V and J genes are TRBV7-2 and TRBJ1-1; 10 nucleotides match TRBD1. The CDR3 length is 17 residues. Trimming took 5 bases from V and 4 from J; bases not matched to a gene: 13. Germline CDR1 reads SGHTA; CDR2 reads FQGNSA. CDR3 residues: CASSASGTGVLSTEAFF. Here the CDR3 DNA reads TGTGCCAGCAGCGCCTCCGGGACAGGGGTGCTTAGCACTGAAGCTTTCTTT.

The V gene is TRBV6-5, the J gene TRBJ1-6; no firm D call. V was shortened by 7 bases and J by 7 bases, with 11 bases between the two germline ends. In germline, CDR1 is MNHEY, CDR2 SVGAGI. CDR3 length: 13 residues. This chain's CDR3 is CASTKGRNSPLHF. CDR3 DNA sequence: TGTGCCAGCACCAAGGGCAGAAATTCACCCCTCCACTTT.

CDR3 bases: TGTGCCAGTGTACCAGGGGTCACTGTCGAAGAGACCCAGTACTTC. Translated: CASVPGVTVEETQYF. J is TRBJ2-5 and V is TRBV6-4, with D perhaps matching TRBD1 (6 bases). The CDR3 spans 15 residues. Trimming cost V 9 bases and J 3 bases, with 20 bases left between them. Looked up from germline, CDR1 is MRHNA and CDR2 is SNTAGT.

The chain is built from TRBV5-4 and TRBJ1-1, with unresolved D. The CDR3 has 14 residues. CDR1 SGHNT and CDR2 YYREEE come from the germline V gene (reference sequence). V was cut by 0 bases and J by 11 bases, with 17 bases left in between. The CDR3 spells CASSLATQARQAFF. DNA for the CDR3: TGTGCCAGCAGCTTGGCCACCCAGGCGCGTCAGGCTTTCTTT.

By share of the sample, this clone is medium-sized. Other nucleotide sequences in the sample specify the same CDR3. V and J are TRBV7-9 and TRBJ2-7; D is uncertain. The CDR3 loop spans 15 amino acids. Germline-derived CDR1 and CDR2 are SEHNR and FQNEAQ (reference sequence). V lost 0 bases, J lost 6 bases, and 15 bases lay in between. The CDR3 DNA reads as TGTGCCAGCAGCTTAGCGTTAGCCCAGCGAGGCGAGCAGTACTTC. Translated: CASSLALAQRGEQYF.

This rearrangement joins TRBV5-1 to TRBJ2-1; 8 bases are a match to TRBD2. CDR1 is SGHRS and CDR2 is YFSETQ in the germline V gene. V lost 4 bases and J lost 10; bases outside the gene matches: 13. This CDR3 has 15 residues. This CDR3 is CASSPKAGEVSEQFF. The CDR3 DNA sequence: TGCGCCAGCAGCCCAAAAGCGGGGGAAGTTTCGGAGCAGTTCTTC. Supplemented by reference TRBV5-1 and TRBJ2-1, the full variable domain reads KAGVTQTPRYLIKTRGQQVTLSCSPISGHRSVSWYQQTPGQGLQFLFEYFSETQRNKGNFPGRFSGRQFSNSRSEMNVSTLELGDSALYLCASSPKAGEVSEQFFGPGTRLTVL.

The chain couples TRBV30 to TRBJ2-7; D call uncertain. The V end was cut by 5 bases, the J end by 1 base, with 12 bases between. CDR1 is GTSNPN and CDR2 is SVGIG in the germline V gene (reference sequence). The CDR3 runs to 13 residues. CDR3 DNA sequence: TGTGCCTGGCGAACCATGGAGTCCTACGAGCAGTACTTC. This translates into CAWRTMESYEQYF.

CDR3 nucleotides: TGCAGCGCGTCCCGGGACAGGGTTGGCACTGAAGCTTTCTTT. It translates to CSASRDRVGTEAFF. The chain uses TRBV29-1 and TRBJ1-1; 9 bases are a match to TRBD1. The trim removed 7 bases at V and 4 bases at J, leaving 10 bases unmatched. CDR3 size: 14 residues. Germline values: CDR1 SQVTM, CDR2 ANQGSEA.

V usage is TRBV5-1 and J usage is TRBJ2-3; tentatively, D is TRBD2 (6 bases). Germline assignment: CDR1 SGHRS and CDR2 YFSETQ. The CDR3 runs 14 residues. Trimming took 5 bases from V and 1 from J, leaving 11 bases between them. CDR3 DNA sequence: TGCGCCAGCAGTCGGGGAGGTGGCACAGATACGCAGTATTTT. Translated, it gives CASSRGGGTDTQYF.

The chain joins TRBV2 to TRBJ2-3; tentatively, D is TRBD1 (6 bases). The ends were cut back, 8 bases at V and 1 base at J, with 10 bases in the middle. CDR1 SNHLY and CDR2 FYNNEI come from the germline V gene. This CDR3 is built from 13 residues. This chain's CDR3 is CASRKGGTDTQYF. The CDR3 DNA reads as TGTGCCAGCCGAAAGGGGGGCACAGATACGCAGTATTTT.

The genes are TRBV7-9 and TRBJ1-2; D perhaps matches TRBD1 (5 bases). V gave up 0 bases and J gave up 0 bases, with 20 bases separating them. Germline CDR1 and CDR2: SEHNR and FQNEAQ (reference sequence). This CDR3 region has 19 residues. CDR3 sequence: CASSLAGGGAAPTNYGYTF. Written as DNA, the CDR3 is TGTGCCAGCAGCTTAGCGGGAGGTGGGGCAGCTCCTACTAACTATGGCTACACCTTC.

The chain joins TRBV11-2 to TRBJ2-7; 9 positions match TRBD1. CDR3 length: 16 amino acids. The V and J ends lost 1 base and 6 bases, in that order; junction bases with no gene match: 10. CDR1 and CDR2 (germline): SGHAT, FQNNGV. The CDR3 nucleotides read TGTGCCAGCAGCTTAGCTACCGGGACAGGGTACGTCGAGCAGTACTTC. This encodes CASSLATGTGYVEQYF.

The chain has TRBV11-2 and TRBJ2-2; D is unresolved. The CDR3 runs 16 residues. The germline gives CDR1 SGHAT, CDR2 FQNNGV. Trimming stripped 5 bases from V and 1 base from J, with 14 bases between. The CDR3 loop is CASSVKASRNTGELFF. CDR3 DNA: TGTGCCAGCAGCGTCAAGGCAAGCCGGAACACCGGGGAGCTGTTTTTT.

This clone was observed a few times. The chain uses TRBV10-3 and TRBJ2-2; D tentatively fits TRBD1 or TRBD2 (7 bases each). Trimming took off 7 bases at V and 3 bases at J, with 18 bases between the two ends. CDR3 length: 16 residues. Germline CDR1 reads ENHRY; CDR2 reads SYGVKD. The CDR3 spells CAITPRGGGDTGELFF. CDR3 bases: TGTGCCATCACCCCCAGGGGGGGAGGGGACACCGGGGAGCTGTTTTTT.

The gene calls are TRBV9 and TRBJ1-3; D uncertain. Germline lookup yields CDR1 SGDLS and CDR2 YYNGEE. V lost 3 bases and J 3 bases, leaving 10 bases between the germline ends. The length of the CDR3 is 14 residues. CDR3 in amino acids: CASSAREIGNTIYF. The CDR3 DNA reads TGTGCCAGCAGCGCGCGGGAGATTGGAAACACCATATATTTT.

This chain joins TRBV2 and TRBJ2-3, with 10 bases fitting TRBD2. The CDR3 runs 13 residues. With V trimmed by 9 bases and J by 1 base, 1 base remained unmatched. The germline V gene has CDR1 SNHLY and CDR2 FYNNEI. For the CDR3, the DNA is TGTGCCAGTGGACTAGCGGGCACAGATACGCAGTATTTT. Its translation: CASGLAGTDTQYF.

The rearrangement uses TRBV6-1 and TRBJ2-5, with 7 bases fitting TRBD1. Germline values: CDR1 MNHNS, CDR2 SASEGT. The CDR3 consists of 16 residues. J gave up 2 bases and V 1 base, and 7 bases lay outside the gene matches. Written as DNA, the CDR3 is TGTGCCAGCAGTGAAGGATATGGCAGGGGGCAAGAGACCCAGTACTTC. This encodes CASSEGYGRGQETQYF.

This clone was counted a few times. The CDR3 region has the DNA TGTGCCAGTCAGAGCGGGGGGGCATACAATGAGCAGTTCTTC. This gives the protein CASQSGGAYNEQFF. This chain connects TRBV6-5 to TRBJ2-1; 10 bases match TRBD2. In germline, CDR1 is MNHEY, CDR2 SVGAGI. The CDR3 sequence is 14 residues long. V lost 9 bases to trimming and J lost 4 bases; unmatched junction nucleotides: 6.

CDR3 in amino acids: CAINKDGNYEQYF. DNA of the CDR3: TGTGCCATCAATAAGGACGGAAACTACGAGCAGTACTTC. The gene calls are TRBV10-3 and TRBJ2-7; D ambiguous. With 7 bases removed from V and 3 bases from J, the gap between germline ends came to 13 bases. The CDR3 runs to 13 residues. CDR1 and CDR2 (germline): ENHRY, SYGVKD.

The CDR3 nucleotides are TGCGCCAGCAGCCCGGGGGGCTACTTATGGGAGCAGTACTTC. Translated, it gives CASSPGGYLWEQYF. The chain uses TRBV5-1 and TRBJ2-7; D is perhaps TRBD2 (7 bases). V lost 4 bases to trimming and J lost 7 bases, with 18 bases between them. The CDR3 spans 14 residues. Germline lookup yields CDR1 SGHRS and CDR2 YFSETQ.

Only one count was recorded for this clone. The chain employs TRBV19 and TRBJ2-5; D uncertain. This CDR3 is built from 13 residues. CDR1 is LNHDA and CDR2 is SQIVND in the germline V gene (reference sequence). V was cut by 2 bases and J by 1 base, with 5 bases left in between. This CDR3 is CASSISAQETQYF. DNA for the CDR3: TGTGCCAGTAGTATATCGGCCCAAGAGACCCAGTACTTC.

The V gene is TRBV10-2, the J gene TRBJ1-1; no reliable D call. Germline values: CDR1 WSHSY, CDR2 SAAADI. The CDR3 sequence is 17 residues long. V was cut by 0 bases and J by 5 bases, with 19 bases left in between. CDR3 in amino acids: CASSESTRLVSRTEAFF. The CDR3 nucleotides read TGCGCCAGCAGTGAGTCGACAAGGTTAGTGTCGAGGACTGAAGCTTTCTTT.